This is a list of T cell receptor beta chains from one sample in a study of T cells after yellow fever vaccination. TCRdb reprocessed the 5' RACE reads via MiXCR and lists one record per CDR3 protein. The sample records under 300,000 distinct CDR3 sequences, 10% to 15% being singletons. This material consisted of CD4+ T cells sorted from PBMCs, taken 45 days after the yellow fever booster vaccination. The receptors were gathered from a man aged 25 to 40 who received the YFV17D yellow fever vaccine. The conserved cysteine and the conserved F or W are not part of the CDR3 here.

>9|TRBV28|TRBJ1-4
ASTPNEKLF
>11|TRBV3-1|TRBJ2-3
ASSQRVSDTQY
>15|TRBV7-2|TRBJ1-2
ASSLVYTGTVGYGYT
>14|TRBV11-2|TRBJ2-1
ASSLVSPKAYNEQF
>12|TRBV18|TRBJ2-7
ASSQGEPHYEQY
>13|TRBV7-2|TRBJ2-4
ASSRRDLAKNIQY
>14|TRBV6-2/TRBV6-3|TRBJ2-1
ASSYLGTHEYNEQF
>17|TRBV27|TRBJ2-1
ASSFLGVGRHFSYNEQF
>12|TRBV5-1|TRBJ2-4
ASSLGRETAIQY
>11|TRBV29-1|TRBJ1-4
SVEGTVGEKLF
>11|TRBV20-1|TRBJ2-5
SARDPLQETQY
>13|TRBV6-5|TRBJ2-6
ASSWAASGANVLT
>11|TRBV20-1|TRBJ2-6
SAASSGANVLT
>15|TRBV10-3|TRBJ2-1
AIGDWGVRVGSNEQF
>15|TRBV20-1|TRBJ2-3
SARAGGTSGRIDTQY
>13|TRBV15|TRBJ2-7
ATSKLTSGSYEQY
>12|TRBV6-2/TRBV6-3|TRBJ2-2
ASSQRQNTGELF
>13|TRBV6-5|TRBJ2-1
ASSPTRTGVNEQF
>13|TRBV24-1|TRBJ2-5
ATSDRTGALEAQY
>13|TRBV10-1|TRBJ2-2
ASSESTRWPGELF
>11|TRBV7-8|TRBJ2-7
ASSSGPLGEQY
>9|TRBV7-8|TRBJ2-5
ASRFGETQY
>11|TRBV20-1|TRBJ1-2
SASPQTAYGYT
>13|TRBV6-1|TRBJ1-4
ASRGGVATNEKLF
>10|TRBV12-3/TRBV12-4|TRBJ2-7
ASSLTGVEQY
>13|TRBV5-1|TRBJ2-3
ASSAGTGGRDTQY
>14|TRBV15|TRBJ1-5
ATSRSGVSRNQPQH
>14|TRBV7-8|TRBJ2-1
ASSQQLGIFYNEQF